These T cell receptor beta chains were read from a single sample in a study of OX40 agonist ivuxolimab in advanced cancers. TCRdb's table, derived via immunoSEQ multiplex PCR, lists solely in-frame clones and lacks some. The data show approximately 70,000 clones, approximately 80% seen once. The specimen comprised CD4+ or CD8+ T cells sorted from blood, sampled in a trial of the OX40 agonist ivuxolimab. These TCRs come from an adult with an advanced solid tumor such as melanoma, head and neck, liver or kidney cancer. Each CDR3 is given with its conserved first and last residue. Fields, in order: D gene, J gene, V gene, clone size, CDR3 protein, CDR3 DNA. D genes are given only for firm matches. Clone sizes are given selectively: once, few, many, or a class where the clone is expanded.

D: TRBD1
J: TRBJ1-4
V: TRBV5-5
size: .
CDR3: CASSMTGEGNEKLFF
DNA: TGTGCCAGCAGCATGACAGGGGAAGGGAACGAAAAACTGTTTTTT

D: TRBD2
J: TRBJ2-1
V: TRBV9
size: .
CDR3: CASSGSGGAEEQFF
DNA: TGTGCCAGCAGCGGTAGCGGGGGGGCGGAGGAGCAGTTCTTC

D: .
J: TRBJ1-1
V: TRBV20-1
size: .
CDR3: CSATIRTEAFF
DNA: TGCAGTGCAACGATTAGGACTGAAGCTTTCTTT

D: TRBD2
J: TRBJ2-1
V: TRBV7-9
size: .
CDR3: CATRGLAGKEQFF
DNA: TGTGCCACCCGGGGACTAGCGGGTAAAGAGCAGTTCTTC

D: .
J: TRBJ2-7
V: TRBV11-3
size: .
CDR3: CASSLRLSYEQYF
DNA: TGTGCCAGCAGCTTAAGACTTTCCTACGAGCAGTACTTC

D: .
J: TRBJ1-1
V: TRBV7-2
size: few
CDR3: CASSPVEANTEAFF
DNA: TGTGCCAGCAGCCCCGTCGAAGCAAACACTGAAGCTTTCTTT

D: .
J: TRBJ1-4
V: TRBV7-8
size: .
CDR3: CASSEWRGFGEKLFF
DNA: TGTGCCAGCAGTGAGTGGAGGGGGTTCGGTGAAAAACTGTTTTTT

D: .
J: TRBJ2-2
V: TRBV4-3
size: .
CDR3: CASSSQAVRDTGELFF
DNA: TGCGCCAGCAGCTCTCAAGCTGTACGGGATACCGGGGAGCTGTTTTTT

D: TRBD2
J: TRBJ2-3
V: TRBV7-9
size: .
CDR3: CASSPRNSGRYTDTQYF
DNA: TGTGCCAGCAGCCCCCGAAACAGCGGGAGATACACAGATACGCAGTATTTT

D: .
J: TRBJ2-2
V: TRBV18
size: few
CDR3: CASSPSWQTTGELFF
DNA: TGTGCCAGCTCACCTTCCTGGCAGACGACCGGGGAGCTGTTTTTT

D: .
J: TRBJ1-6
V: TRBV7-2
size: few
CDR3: CASSDYRSSPLHF
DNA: TGTGCCAGCAGCGATTACAGGAGTTCACCCCTCCACTTT

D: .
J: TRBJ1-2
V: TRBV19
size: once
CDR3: CASSAHLGGDYGYTF
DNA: TGTGCCAGTAGTGCCCACCTTGGAGGGGACTATGGCTACACCTTC

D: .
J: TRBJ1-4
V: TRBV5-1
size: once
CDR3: CASSSTPGSREKLFF
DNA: TGCGCCAGCAGCTCGACGCCGGGTTCGCGTGAAAAACTGTTTTTT

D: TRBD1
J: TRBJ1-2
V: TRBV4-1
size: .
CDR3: CASSLGRTGASGYTF
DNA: TGCGCCAGCAGCCTAGGAAGGACAGGTGCAAGTGGCTACACCTTC

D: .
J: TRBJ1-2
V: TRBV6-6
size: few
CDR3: CASSWGTDGGYTF
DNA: TGTGCCAGCAGTTGGGGGACGGACGGTGGCTACACCTTC

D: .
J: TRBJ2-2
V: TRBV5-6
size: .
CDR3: CASSWYGRGLDTGELFF
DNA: TGTGCCAGCAGCTGGTATGGGCGGGGGCTGGACACCGGGGAGCTGTTTTTT

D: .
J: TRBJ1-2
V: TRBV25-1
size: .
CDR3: CASSYGGAGQNYGYTF
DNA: TGTGCCAGCAGTTACGGGGGTGCGGGACAAAACTATGGCTACACCTTC

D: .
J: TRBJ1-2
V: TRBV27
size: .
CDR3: CASSFPPSGAGGHGYTF
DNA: TGTGCCAGCAGTTTCCCCCCCTCGGGGGCCGGAGGGCATGGCTACACCTTC

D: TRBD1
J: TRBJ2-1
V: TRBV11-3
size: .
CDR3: CASSNPGQTYNEQFF
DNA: TGTGCCAGCAGCAACCCGGGACAGACCTACAATGAGCAGTTCTTC

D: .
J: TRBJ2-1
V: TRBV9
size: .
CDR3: CASSVVEGPNNEQFF
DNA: TGTGCCAGCAGCGTAGTGGAGGGGCCGAATAATGAGCAGTTCTTC

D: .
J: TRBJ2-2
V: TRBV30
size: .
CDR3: CAWGGQNTGELFF
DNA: TGTGCCTGGGGCGGACAGAACACCGGGGAGCTGTTTTTT

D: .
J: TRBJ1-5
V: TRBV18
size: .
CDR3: CASSPLPPGSDQPQHF
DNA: TGTGCCAGCTCACCACTCCCCCCCGGTTCGGATCAGCCCCAGCATTTT

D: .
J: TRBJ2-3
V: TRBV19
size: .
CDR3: CASSMGTDTQYF
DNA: TGTGCCAGTAGTATGGGCACAGATACGCAGTATTTT

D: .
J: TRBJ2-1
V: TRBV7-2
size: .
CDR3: CASSLARNEQFF
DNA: TGTGCCAGCAGCTTAGCACGAAATGAGCAGTTCTTC

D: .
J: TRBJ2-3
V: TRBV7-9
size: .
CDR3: CASTPSVDTQYF
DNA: TGTGCCAGCACACCGTCGGTGGATACGCAGTATTTT

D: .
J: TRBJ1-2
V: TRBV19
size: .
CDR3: CASTATLTGNYGYTF
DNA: TGTGCCAGTACCGCAACCCTGACAGGCAACTATGGCTACACCTTC

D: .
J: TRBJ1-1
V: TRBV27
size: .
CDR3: CASNLGGRLLKNTEAFF
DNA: TGTGCCAGCAATTTGGGGGGGAGGTTACTCAAGAACACTGAAGCTTTCTTT

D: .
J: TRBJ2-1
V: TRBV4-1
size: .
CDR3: CASSHEEEQENNEQFF
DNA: TGCGCCAGCAGCCACGAAGAGGAGCAGGAGAACAATGAGCAGTTCTTC